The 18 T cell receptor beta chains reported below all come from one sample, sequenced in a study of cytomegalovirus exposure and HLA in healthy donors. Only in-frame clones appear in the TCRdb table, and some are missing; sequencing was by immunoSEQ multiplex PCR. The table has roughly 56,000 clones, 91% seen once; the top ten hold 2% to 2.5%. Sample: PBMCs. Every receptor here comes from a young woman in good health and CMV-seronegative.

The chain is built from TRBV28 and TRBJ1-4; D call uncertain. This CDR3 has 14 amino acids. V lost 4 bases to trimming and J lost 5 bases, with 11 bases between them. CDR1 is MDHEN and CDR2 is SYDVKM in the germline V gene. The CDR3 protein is CASSSTLENEKLFF. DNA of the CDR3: TGTGCCAGCAGTTCGACTCTCGAAAATGAAAAACTGTTTTTT.

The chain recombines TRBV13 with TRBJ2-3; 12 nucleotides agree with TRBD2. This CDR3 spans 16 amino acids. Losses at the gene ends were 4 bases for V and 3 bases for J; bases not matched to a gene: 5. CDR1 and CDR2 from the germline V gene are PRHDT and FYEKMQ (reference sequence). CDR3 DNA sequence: TGTGCCAGCAGCTCCGGGACTAGCGGGTTAACAGATACGCAGTATTTT. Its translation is CASSSGTSGLTDTQYF.

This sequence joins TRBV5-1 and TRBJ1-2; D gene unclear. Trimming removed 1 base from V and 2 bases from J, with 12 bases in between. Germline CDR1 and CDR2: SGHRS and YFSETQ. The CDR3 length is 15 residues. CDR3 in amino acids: CASSLSSYSNYGYTF. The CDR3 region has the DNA TGCGCCAGCAGCTTGTCCTCGTACAGCAACTATGGCTACACCTTC.

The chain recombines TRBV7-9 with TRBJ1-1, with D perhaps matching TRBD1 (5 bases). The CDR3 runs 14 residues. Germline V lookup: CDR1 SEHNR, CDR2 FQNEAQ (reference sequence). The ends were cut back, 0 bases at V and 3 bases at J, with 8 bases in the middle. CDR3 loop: CASSLAQGDTEAFF. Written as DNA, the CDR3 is TGTGCCAGCAGCTTAGCGCAGGGTGACACTGAAGCTTTCTTT.

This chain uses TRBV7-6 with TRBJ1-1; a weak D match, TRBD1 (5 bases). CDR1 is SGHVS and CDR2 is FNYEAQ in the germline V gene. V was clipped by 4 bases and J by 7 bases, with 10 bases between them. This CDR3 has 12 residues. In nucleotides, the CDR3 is TGTGCCAGCAGCTCAATAGACAGTGAAGCTTTCTTT. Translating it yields CASSSIDSEAFF.

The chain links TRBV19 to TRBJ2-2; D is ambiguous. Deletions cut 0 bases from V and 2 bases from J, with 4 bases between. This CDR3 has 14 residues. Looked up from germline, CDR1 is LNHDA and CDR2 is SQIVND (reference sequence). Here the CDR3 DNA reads TGTGCCAGTAGTATAGACAGAAACACCGGGGAGCTGTTTTTT. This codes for CASSIDRNTGELFF. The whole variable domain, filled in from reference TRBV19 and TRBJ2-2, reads DGGITQSPKYLFRKEGQNVTLSCEQNLNHDAMYWYRQDPGQGLRLIYYSQIVNDFQKGDIAEGYSVSREKKESFPLTVTSAQKNPTAFYLCASSIDRNTGELFFGEGSRLTVL.

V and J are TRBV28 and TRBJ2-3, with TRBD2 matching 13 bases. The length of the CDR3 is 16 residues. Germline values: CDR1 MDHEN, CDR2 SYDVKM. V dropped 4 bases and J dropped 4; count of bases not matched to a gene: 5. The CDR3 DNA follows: TGTGCCAGCAGTTCATGGACTAGCGGGAGTGCAGATACGCAGTATTTT. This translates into CASSSWTSGSADTQYF.

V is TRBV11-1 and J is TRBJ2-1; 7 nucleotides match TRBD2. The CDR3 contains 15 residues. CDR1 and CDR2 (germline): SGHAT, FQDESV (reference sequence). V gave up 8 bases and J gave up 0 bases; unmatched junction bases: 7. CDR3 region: CASERDYISYNEQFF. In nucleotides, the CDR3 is TGTGCCAGCGAGCGGGACTACATCTCCTACAATGAGCAGTTCTTC.

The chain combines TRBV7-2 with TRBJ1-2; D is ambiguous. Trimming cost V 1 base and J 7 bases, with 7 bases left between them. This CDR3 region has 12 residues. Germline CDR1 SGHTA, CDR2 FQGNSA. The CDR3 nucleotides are TGTGCCAGCAGCTTAGACTTTGGTGGCTACACCTTC. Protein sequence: CASSLDFGGYTF.

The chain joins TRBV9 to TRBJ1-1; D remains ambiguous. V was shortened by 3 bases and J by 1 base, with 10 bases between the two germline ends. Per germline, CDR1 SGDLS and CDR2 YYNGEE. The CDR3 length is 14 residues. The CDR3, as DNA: TGTGCCAGCAGCGAAGGACTCGCGAACACTGAAGCTTTCTTT. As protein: CASSEGLANTEAFF.

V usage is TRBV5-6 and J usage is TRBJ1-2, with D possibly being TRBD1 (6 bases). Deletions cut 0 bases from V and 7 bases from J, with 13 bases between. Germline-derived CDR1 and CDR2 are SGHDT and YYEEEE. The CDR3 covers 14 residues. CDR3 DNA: TGTGCCAGCAGCTTGGAACGGGGGGCGGGTGGCTACACCTTC. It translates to CASSLERGAGGYTF.

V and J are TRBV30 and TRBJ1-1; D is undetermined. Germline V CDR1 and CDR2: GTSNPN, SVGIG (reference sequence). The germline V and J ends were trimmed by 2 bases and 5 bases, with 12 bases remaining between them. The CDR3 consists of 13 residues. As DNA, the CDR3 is TGTGCCTGGAGTCGAGTCGGCGGGACTGAAGCTTTCTTT. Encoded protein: CAWSRVGGTEAFF.

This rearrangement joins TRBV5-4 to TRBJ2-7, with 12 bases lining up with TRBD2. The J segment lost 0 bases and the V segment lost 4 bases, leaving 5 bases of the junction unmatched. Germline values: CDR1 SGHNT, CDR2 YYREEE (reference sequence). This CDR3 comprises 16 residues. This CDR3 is CASSPWTSGISYEQYF. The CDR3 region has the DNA TGTGCCAGCAGCCCGTGGACTAGCGGGATCTCCTACGAGCAGTACTTC. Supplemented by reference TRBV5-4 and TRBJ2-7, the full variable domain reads ETGVTQSPTHLIKTRGQQVTLRCSSQSGHNTVSWYQQALGQGPQFIFQYYREEENGRGNFPPRFSGLQFPNYSSELNVNALELDDSALYLCASSPWTSGISYEQYFGPGTRLTVT.

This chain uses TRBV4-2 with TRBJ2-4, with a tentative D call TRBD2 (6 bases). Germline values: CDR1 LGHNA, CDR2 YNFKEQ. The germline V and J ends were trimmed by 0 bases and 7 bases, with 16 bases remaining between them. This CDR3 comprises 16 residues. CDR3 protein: CASSQDWVADLNIQYF. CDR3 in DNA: TGTGCCAGCAGCCAAGATTGGGTAGCGGACCTTAACATTCAGTACTTC.

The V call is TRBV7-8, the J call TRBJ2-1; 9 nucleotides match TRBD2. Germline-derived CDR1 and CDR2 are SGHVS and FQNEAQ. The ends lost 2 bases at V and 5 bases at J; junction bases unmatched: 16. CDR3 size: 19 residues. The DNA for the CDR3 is TGTGCCAGCAGCTTATTGTTGTCGAGCAGGCTAGCGGGAAACAATGAGCAGTTCTTC. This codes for CASSLLLSSRLAGNNEQFF.

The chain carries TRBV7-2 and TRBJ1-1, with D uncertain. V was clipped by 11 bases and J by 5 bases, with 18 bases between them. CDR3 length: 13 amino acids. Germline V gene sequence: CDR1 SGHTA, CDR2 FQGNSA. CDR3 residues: CAEKRGLRTEAFF. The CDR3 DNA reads TGTGCCGAAAAGCGGGGTTTGAGGACTGAAGCTTTCTTT. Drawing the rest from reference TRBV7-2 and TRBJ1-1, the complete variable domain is GAGVSQSPSNKVTEKGKDVELRCDPISGHTALYWYRQSLGQGLEFLIYFQGNSAPDKSGLPSDRFSAERTGGSVSTLTIQRTQQEDSAVYLCAEKRGLRTEAFFGQGTRLTVV.

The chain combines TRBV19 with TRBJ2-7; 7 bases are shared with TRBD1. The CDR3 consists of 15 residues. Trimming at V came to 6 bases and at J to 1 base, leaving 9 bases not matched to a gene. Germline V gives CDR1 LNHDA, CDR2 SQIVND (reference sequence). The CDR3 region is CASSPPGQMSYEQYF. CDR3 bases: TGTGCCAGTAGCCCTCCGGGACAGATGTCCTACGAGCAGTACTTC.

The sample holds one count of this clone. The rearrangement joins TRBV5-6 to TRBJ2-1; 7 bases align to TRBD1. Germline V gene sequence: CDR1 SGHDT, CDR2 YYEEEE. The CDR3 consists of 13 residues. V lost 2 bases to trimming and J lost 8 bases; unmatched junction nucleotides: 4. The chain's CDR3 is CASSLVTGDEQFF. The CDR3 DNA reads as TGTGCCAGCAGCTTAGTTACAGGGGATGAGCAGTTCTTC.